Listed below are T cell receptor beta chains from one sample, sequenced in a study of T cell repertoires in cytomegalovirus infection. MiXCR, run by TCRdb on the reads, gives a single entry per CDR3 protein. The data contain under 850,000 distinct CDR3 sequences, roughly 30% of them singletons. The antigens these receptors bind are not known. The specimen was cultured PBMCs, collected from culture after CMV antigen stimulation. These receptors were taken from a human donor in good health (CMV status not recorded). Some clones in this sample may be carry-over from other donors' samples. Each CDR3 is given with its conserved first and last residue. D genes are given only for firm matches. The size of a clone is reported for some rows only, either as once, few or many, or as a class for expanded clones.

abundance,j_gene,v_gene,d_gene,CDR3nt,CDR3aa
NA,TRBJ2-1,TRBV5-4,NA,TGTGCCAGCAGCTTGGAGGGATCCCTCCGGGGTGAGCAGTTCTTC,CASSLEGSLRGEQFF
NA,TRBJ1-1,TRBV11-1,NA,TGTGCCAGCAGTCTAATTCGCGCGCTAGCTTTCTTT,CASSLIRALAFF
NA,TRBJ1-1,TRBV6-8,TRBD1,TGTGCCAGTCGGGAACAGGGGGCCGGGGGCACTGAAGCTTTCTTT,CASREQGAGGTEAFF
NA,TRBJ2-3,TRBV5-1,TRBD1,TGCGCCAGCGTGGACCCAGCAGGGGGAGATACGCAGTATTTT,CASVDPAGGDTQYF
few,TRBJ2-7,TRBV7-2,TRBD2,TGTGCCAGCAGCCGACTAGCGGGGTCCTACGAGCAGTACTTC,CASSRLAGSYEQYF
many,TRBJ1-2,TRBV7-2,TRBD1,TGTGCCAGCAGGACCGGGACAGGCAACTATGGCTACACCTTC,CASRTGTGNYGYTF
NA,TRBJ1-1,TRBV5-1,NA,TGCGCCAGCAGCACCCCTGACGGATACACTGAAGCTTTCTTT,CASSTPDGYTEAFF
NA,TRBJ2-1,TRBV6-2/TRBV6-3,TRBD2,TGTGCCAGCAGTAAGGGACTAACTTACAATGAGCAGTTCTTC,CASSKGLTYNEQFF
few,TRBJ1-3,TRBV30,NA,TGTGCCCGGGCAGGCCGGTCTGGAAACACCATATATTTT,CARAGRSGNTIYF
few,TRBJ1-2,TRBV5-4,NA,TGTGCCAGCAGCAACCCCCTCTCTCAGGCTAACTATGGCTACACCTTC,CASSNPLSQANYGYTF
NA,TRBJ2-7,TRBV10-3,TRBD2,TGTGCCATCAGTGTTCTAGCGGGAGAAGGAGTCTCCTACGAGCAGTACTTC,CAISVLAGEGVSYEQYF
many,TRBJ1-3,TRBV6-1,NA,TGTGCCAGCAGTTCCCACGGTCCGGGAGACGCTGGAAACACCATATATTTT,CASSSHGPGDAGNTIYF
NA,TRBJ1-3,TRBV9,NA,TGTGCCAGCAGCGTAGAGTCAGGGGGAAACACCATATATTTT,CASSVESGGNTIYF
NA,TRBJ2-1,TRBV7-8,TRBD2,TGTGCCAGCACCCAGGAGGGGCGGGGGTACAATGAGCAGTTCTTC,CASTQEGRGYNEQFF
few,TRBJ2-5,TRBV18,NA,TGTGCCAGCTCACCTAAGACAGCCGTGACCCAGTACTTC,CASSPKTAVTQYF
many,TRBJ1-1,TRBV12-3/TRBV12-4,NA,TGTGCCAGCGGTAGGAGGAGGGGCAACATGAACACTGAAGCTTTCTTT,CASGRRRGNMNTEAFF
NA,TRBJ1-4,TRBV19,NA,TGTGCCAAGGAGGACAGAGATAATGAAAAACTGTTTTTT,CAKEDRDNEKLFF
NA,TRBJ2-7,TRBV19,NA,TGTGCCACCCAAGGACCTGGCATACCCTACGAGCAGTACTTC,CATQGPGIPYEQYF
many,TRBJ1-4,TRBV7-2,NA,TGTGCCAGCAGCCGCGACGGAGGCGATGAAAAACTGTTTTTT,CASSRDGGDEKLFF
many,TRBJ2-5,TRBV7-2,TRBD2,TGTGCCAGCAGCTTAGCCCCGGGGGGGCTGGAGACCCAGTACTTC,CASSLAPGGLETQYF
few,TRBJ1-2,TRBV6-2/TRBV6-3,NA,TGTGCCAGCTCCACGTTGGGCTGGACGAATGGCTACACCTTC,CASSTLGWTNGYTF
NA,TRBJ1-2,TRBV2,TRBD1,TGTGCCAGCAGTGAAGCGCTGTGGACAGGAGGTGGCTACACCTTC,CASSEALWTGGGYTF
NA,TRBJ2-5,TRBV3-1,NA,TGTGCCAGCAGCCAGAGACAGCTTTACCAAGAGACCCAGTACTTC,CASSQRQLYQETQYF
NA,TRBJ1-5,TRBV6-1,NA,TGTGCCAGCAGTGAGTGGGGGAATGGCAATCAGCCCCAGCATTTT,CASSEWGNGNQPQHF
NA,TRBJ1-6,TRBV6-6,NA,TGTGCCAGCAGTTACTCGACCCTTAATTCACCCCTCCACTTT,CASSYSTLNSPLHF
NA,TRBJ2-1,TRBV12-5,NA,TGTGCTAGTGGTAAGCTAGGGCTTTATGAGCAGTTCTTC,CASGKLGLYEQFF
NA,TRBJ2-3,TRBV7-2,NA,TGTGCCAGCAAGAGGGAGCGTGAAGATACGCAGTATTTT,CASKREREDTQYF
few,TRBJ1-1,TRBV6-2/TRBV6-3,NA,TGTGCCAGCAGTTACTTACCGGAAAACACTGAAGCTTTCTTT,CASSYLPENTEAFF
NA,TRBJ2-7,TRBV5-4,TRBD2,TGTGCCAGCAGCTTTAGCGGGGGGGCCGCCGAGCAGTACTTC,CASSFSGGAAEQYF
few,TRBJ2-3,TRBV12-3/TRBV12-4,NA,TGTGCCAGCAGTTTCTCGCCCGTCGATACGCAGTATTTT,CASSFSPVDTQYF
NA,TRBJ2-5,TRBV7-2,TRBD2,TGTGCCAGCAGCTTACTAGCGGGAGGCTGGGAGACCAAGTACTTC,CASSLLAGGWETKYF
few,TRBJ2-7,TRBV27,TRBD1,TGTGCCAGCAGGGGGGTCGGGACAGGATACTACGAGCAGTACTTC,CASRGVGTGYYEQYF
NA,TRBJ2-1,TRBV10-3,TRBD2,TGTGCCATCAGTGCTCGGACTAGATCCAATGAGCAGTTCTTC,CAISARTRSNEQFF
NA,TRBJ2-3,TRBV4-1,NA,TGTGCCAGCAGCCAAGGGGGTTCAGATACGCAGTATTTT,CASSQGGSDTQYF
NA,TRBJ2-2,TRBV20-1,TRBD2,TGCAGTGCTAGAGATCTATTTGCTAGCGGGGGATTTCGAGGGGAGCTGTTTTTT,CSARDLFASGGFRGELFF
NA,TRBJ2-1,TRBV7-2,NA,TGTGCCAGCAGCAACCAGGGTGGGACTGCGAATGAGCAGTTCTTC,CASSNQGGTANEQFF
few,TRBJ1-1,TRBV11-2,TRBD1,TGTGCCAGCAGCCAAGGCCGGGGACAGATGAACACTGAAGCTTTCTTT,CASSQGRGQMNTEAFF
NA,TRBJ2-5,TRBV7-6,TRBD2,TGTGCCAGCAGCTTAGGACTAGCGGGACCCCTTCAAGAGACCCAGTACTTC,CASSLGLAGPLQETQYF
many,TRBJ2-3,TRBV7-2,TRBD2,TGTGCCAGCAGCTTCCAGACTAGCGGGAGAGGCTCAGATACGCAGTATTTT,CASSFQTSGRGSDTQYF
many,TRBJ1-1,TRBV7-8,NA,TGTGCCAGCAGCTTGGAGGGAACTTACACTGAAGCTTTCTTT,CASSLEGTYTEAFF
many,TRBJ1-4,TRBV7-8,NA,TGTGCCAGCAGCCCCATACGGGGTGAAAAACTGTTTTTT,CASSPIRGEKLFF
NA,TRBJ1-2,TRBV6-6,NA,TGTGCCAGCAGTACATCCGGGACATCCAATGGCTACACCTTC,CASSTSGTSNGYTF
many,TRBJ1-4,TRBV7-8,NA,TGTGCCAGCAGCCCGAGAGGGGCTAATGAAAAACTGTTTTTT,CASSPRGANEKLFF
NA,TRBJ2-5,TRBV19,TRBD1,TGTGCCAGTAGTGGAAGGGGGCGGGAGACCCAGTACTTC,CASSGRGRETQYF
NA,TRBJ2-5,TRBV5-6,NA,TGTGCCAGCAGCATAGGGCCTTTCCAAGAGACCCAGTACTTC,CASSIGPFQETQYF
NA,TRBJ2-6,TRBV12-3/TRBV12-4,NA,TGTGCCAGCAGTTATACAGGGTGGCGGGCTGGGGCCAACGTCCTGACTTTC,CASSYTGWRAGANVLTF
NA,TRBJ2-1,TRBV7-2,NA,TGTGCCAGCAGCTCAAGGACCATTTTCGAGCAGTTCTTC,CASSSRTIFEQFF
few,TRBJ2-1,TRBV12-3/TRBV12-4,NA,TGTGCCAGCAGTTTTCCCGCGGGTGGGTTCAGTGGCAATGAGCAGTTCTTC,CASSFPAGGFSGNEQFF
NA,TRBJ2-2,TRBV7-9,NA,TGTGCCAGCAGCTATAGCGGAACGACCGGGGAGCTGTTTTTT,CASSYSGTTGELFF
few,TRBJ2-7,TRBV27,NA,TGTGCCAGCAGTTCTGCAGGGCCCTACGAGCAGTACTTC,CASSSAGPYEQYF
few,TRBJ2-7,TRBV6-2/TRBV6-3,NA,TGTGCCAGCAGTTACTCGATCCAGAGCTCCTACGAGCAGTACTTC,CASSYSIQSSYEQYF
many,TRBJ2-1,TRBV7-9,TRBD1,TGTGCCAGCTCCCGGGACAGGGGCCTTAGGCATGAGCAGTTCTTC,CASSRDRGLRHEQFF
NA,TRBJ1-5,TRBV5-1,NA,TGCGCCAGCAGCGCGGATCCTCTGGAGCCCCAGCATTTT,CASSADPLEPQHF
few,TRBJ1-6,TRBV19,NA,TGTGCCAGTAGTATAGACGGTTCACCCCTCCACTTT,CASSIDGSPLHF